What follows are 3 T cell receptor beta chains derived from one specimen sequenced in a study of T cell responses to AZD1222 COVID-19 vaccine. Some clones are missing from TCRdb's copy, which holds only in-frame ones; the method was immunoSEQ multiplex PCR. The sample contains 100,000 to 150,000 clones, around 92% of which appear only once. Sequencing was performed on peripheral blood, taken on day 0 of AZD1222 vaccination. The origin of the receptors is an adult in good health.

This clone appeared once. This rearrangement joins TRBV3-1 (or the pseudogene TRBV3-2) to TRBJ2-7; D call uncertain. V dropped 4 bases and J dropped 7 bases, with 14 bases sitting between them. The CDR3 has 13 residues. Germline loops: CDR1 LGHDT, CDR2 YNNKEL (reference sequence). The CDR3 reads CASSLMVSGEQYF. CDR3 coding DNA: TGTGCCAGCAGCCTGATGGTTTCCGGGGAGCAGTACTTC.

This chain links TRBV18 with TRBJ2-7; D remains ambiguous. This CDR3 comprises 13 residues. Germline CDR1 is KGHSH and CDR2 is LQKENI. V dropped 6 bases and J dropped 2 bases, with 11 bases sitting between them. CDR3 residues: CASSRLKPYEQYF. The DNA for the CDR3 is TGTGCCAGCTCCCGACTGAAGCCCTACGAGCAGTACTTC.

This chain links TRBV19 with TRBJ2-3; D uncertain. Germline assignment: CDR1 LNHDA and CDR2 SQIVND (reference sequence). Trimming took off 4 bases at V and 0 bases at J, with 5 bases between the two ends. This CDR3 spans 13 amino acids. CDR3 bases: TGTGCCAGTAGTACAGAAAGCACAGATACGCAGTATTTT. Translation gives CASSTESTDTQYF. The variable domain in full, completed from reference TRBV19 and TRBJ2-3, reads DGGITQSPKYLFRKEGQNVTLSCEQNLNHDAMYWYRQDPGQGLRLIYYSQIVNDFQKGDIAEGYSVSREKKESFPLTVTSAQKNPTAFYLCASSTESTDTQYFGPGTRLTVL.